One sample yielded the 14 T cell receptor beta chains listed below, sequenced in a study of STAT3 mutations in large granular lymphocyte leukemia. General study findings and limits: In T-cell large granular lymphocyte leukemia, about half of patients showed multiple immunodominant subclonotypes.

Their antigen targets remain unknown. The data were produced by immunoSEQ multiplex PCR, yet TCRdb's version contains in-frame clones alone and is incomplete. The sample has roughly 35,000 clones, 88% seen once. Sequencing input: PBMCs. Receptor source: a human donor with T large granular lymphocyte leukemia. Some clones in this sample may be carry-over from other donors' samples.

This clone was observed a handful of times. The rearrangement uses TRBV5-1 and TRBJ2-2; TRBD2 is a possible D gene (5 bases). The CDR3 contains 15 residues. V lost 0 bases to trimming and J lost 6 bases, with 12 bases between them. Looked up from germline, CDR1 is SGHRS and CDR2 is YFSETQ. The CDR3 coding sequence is TGCGCCAGCAGCTTGGATCGGGGTTGGGCCGGGGAGCTGTTTTTT. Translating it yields CASSLDRGWAGELFF.

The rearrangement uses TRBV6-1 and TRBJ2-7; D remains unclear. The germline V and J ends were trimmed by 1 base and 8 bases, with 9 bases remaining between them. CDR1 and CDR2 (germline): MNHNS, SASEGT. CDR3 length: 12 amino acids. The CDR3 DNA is TGTGCCAGCAGTGAAGGGCTCCTCAAGCAGTACGTC. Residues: CASSEGLLKQYV.

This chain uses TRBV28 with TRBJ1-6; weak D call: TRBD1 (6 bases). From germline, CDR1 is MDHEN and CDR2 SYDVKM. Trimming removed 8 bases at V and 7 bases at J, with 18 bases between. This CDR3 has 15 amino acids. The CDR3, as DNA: TGTGCCAGCCGGCGTGATTGGGGGGCGAATTCACCCCTCCACTTT. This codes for CASRRDWGANSPLHF.

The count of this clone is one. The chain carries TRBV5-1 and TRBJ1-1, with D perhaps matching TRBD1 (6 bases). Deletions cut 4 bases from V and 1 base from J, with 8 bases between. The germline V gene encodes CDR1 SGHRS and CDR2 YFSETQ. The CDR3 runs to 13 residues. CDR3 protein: CASSNRENTEAFF. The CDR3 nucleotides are TGCGCCAGCAGCAACAGGGAGAACACTGAAGCTTTCTTT.

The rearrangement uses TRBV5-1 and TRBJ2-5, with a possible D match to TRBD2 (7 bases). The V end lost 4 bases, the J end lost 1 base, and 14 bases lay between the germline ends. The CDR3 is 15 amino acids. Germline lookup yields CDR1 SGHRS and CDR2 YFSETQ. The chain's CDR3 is CASSGGGPGQETQYF. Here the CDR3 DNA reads TGCGCCAGCAGCGGCGGGGGCCCGGGCCAAGAGACCCAGTACTTC.

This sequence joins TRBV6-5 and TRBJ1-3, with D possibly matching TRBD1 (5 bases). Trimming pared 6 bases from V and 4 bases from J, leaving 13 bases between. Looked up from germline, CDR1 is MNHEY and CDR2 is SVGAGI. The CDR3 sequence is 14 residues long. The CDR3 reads CASSLRVTGNTIYF. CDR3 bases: TGTGCCAGCAGCCTCAGGGTAACGGGAAACACCATATATTTT.

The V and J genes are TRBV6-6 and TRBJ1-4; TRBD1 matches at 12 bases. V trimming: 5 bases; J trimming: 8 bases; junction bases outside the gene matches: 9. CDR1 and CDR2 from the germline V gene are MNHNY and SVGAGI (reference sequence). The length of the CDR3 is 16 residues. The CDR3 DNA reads TGTGCCAGCAGTCTACCGGGACAGGGGGCGCGAGAAAAACTGTTTTTT. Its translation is CASSLPGQGAREKLFF.

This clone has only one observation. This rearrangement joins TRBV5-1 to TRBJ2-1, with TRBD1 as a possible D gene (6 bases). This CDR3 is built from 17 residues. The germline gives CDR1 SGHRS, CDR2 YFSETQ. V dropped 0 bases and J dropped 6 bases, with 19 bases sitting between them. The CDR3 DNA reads TGCGCCAGCAGCTTGGGCGGAACAGGGCGCGCCTCCAATGAGCAGTTCTTC. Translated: CASSLGGTGRASNEQFF.

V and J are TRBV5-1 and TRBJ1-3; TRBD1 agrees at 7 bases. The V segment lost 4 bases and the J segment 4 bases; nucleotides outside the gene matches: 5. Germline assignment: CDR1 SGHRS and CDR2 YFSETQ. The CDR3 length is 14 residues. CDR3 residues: CASSRDRAGNTIYF. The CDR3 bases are TGCGCCAGCAGCCGTGACAGGGCAGGAAACACCATATATTTT.

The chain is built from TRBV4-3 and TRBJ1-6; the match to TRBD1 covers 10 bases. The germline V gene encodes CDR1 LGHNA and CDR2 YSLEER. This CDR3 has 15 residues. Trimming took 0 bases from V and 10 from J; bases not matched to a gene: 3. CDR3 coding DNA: TGCGCCAGCAGCCAAGATCGGACAGGGGGATCACCCCTCCACTTT. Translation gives CASSQDRTGGSPLHF.

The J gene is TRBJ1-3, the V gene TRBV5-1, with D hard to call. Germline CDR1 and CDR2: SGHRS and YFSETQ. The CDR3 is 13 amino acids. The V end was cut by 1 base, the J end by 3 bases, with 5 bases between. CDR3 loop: CASSLKGGNTIYF. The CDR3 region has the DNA TGCGCCAGCAGCTTGAAGGGTGGAAACACCATATATTTT. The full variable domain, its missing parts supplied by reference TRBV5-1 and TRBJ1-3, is KAGVTQTPRYLIKTRGQQVTLSCSPISGHRSVSWYQQTPGQGLQFLFEYFSETQRNKGNFPGRFSGRQFSNSRSEMNVSTLELGDSALYLCASSLKGGNTIYFGEGSWLTVV.

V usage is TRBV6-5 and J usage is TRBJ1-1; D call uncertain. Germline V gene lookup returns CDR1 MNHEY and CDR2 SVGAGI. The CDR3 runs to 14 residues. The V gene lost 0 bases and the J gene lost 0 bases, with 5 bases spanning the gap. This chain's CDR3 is CASSYSHMNTEAFF. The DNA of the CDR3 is TGTGCCAGCAGTTACTCCCATATGAACACTGAAGCTTTCTTT.

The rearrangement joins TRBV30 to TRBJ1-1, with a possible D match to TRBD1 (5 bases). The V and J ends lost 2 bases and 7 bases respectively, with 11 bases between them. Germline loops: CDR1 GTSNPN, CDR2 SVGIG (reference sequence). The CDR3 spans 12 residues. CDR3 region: CAWSRTTGEAFF. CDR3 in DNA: TGTGCCTGGAGTCGTACAACAGGTGAAGCTTTCTTT.

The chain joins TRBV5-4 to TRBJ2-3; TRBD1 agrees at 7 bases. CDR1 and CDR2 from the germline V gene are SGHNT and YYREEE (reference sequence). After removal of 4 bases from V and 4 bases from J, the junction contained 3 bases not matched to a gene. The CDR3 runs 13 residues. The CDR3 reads CASSPDRADTQYF. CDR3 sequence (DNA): TGTGCCAGCAGCCCAGACAGGGCAGATACGCAGTATTTT.